A selection of T cell receptor beta chains follows, all from one sample in a study of cytomegalovirus exposure and HLA in healthy donors. Some clones are missing from TCRdb's copy, which holds only in-frame ones; the method was immunoSEQ multiplex PCR. Among 150,000 to 200,000 clones listed, 81% were seen once. Material: PBMCs. The receptor source for this set is a woman aged 25 to 45 in good health and CMV-seronegative. The CDR3 runs from the conserved cysteine through the conserved F or W. D genes are given only for firm matches. Clone size is shown for a subset of rows, as once, few, many or a class of expanded clone.

clone size: few; J gene: TRBJ1-1; V gene: TRBV6-6; D gene: NA; CDR3 protein: CASSYSQGTTEAFF; CDR3 DNA: TGTGCCAGCAGTTATTCCCAGGGGACCACTGAAGCTTTCTTT
clone size: NA; J gene: TRBJ2-5; V gene: TRBV27; D gene: NA; CDR3 protein: CASSLSGQTGAQYF; CDR3 DNA: TGTGCCAGCAGTTTATCGGGGCAGACGGGGGCCCAGTACTTC
clone size: NA; J gene: TRBJ2-4; V gene: TRBV28; D gene: NA; CDR3 protein: CASSLSGRVAKNIQYF; CDR3 DNA: TGTGCCAGCAGTTTATCGGGCAGGGTAGCCAAAAACATTCAGTACTTC
clone size: NA; J gene: TRBJ1-4; V gene: TRBV7-9; D gene: NA; CDR3 protein: CSSSSTQGSNEKLFF; CDR3 DNA: TGTTCCAGCAGCTCGACTCAGGGTTCTAATGAAAAACTGTTTTTT
clone size: NA; J gene: TRBJ1-1; V gene: TRBV9; D gene: NA; CDR3 protein: CASSAPGRGNTEAFF; CDR3 DNA: TGTGCCAGCAGCGCCCCGGGTAGGGGTAACACTGAAGCTTTCTTT
clone size: NA; J gene: TRBJ1-2; V gene: TRBV6-1; D gene: TRBD1; CDR3 protein: CASTGQGYGYTF; CDR3 DNA: TGTGCCAGCACCGGACAGGGTTATGGCTACACCTTC
clone size: once; J gene: TRBJ1-6; V gene: TRBV5-6; D gene: NA; CDR3 protein: CASTWAGSYNSPLHF; CDR3 DNA: TGTGCCAGCACCTGGGCGGGCTCCTATAATTCACCCCTCCACTTT
clone size: NA; J gene: TRBJ2-7; V gene: TRBV10-3; D gene: TRBD1; CDR3 protein: CAISVEGQGDEQYF; CDR3 DNA: TGTGCCATCAGTGTAGAAGGTCAGGGGGACGAGCAGTACTTC
clone size: once; J gene: TRBJ1-4; V gene: TRBV19; D gene: TRBD1; CDR3 protein: CASSPQGGQWEKLFF; CDR3 DNA: TGTGCCAGTAGTCCACAGGGGGGACAGTGGGAAAAACTGTTTTTT
clone size: NA; J gene: TRBJ2-1; V gene: TRBV9; D gene: TRBD1; CDR3 protein: CASSLTGTGVLGEQFF; CDR3 DNA: TGTGCCAGCAGCCTTACCGGGACAGGGGTTCTGGGAGAGCAGTTCTTC
clone size: NA; J gene: TRBJ2-7; V gene: TRBV5-1; D gene: TRBD1; CDR3 protein: CASSYRGTEQYF; CDR3 DNA: TGCGCCAGCAGCTACAGGGGAACCGAGCAGTACTTC
clone size: once; J gene: TRBJ1-1; V gene: TRBV19; D gene: NA; CDR3 protein: CASSPRDNLKAFF; CDR3 DNA: TGTGCCAGTAGTCCCCGGGACAACTTAAAAGCTTTCTTT
clone size: few; J gene: TRBJ2-2; V gene: TRBV2; D gene: NA; CDR3 protein: CASGVRGGINTGELFF; CDR3 DNA: TGTGCCAGCGGAGTGCGTGGGGGGATAAACACCGGGGAGCTGTTTTTT
clone size: once; J gene: TRBJ2-1; V gene: TRBV11-3; D gene: NA; CDR3 protein: CASSQSGAESYNEQFF; CDR3 DNA: TGTGCCAGCAGCCAATCTGGGGCCGAGTCCTACAATGAGCAGTTCTTC
clone size: NA; J gene: TRBJ1-2; V gene: TRBV7-2; D gene: TRBD1; CDR3 protein: CASSGQQGFDGYTF; CDR3 DNA: TGTGCCAGCAGCGGGCAACAGGGGTTTGATGGCTACACCTTC
clone size: few; J gene: TRBJ1-5; V gene: TRBV6-1; D gene: NA; CDR3 protein: CASSRTAGQPQHF; CDR3 DNA: TGTGCCAGCAGCCGAACAGCGGGCCAGCCCCAGCATTTT